What follows describes a single T cell receptor (beta chain). The target of this receptor is not known. No base qualities exist here, and no much larger clone lies one base off it. The hyperthyroidism patients were 18 to 65 years old and newly diagnosed, with a disease duration of less than 2 months. Patients were excluded if they had other autoimmune diseases, uncontrolled infections, pregnancy or lactation. Clinical symptoms, serum thyroxine, TRAb, thyroid ultrasound and orbital computed tomography were used for diagnosis. Total RNA was extracted with Trizol reagent and quality-checked on an Agilent 2100 Bioanalyzer. This sample was included in a study of Graves' ophthalmopathy and Graves' hyperthyroidism (dated by TCRdb to 2017 to 2018). Background for the entire study: A patient counted as having stable hyperthyroidism if there was no progression to ophthalmopathy within 18 months of follow-up. TCR beta repertoire signatures were used to distinguish Graves' ophthalmopathy from Graves' hyperthyroidism and to predict progression to ophthalmopathy. In total, around 130 blood samples were TCR-sequenced: 40 to 45 ophthalmopathy, some 80 hyperthyroidism and about 17 hyperthyroidism-to-ophthalmopathy patients. To explore V-J signatures that distinguish ophthalmopathy from hyperthyroidism, a discovery set of about a hundred patients was enrolled, made up of over 40 with ophthalmopathy and some 60 with stable hyperthyroidism. An independent validation cohort was composed of around 19 hyperthyroidism patients and 15 to 17 patients who later progressed from hyperthyroidism to ophthalmopathy. In roughly 6 hyperthyroidism patients, T-cell repertoires of thyroid tissue and blood were compared. Once sampling was done, hyperthyroidism patients were given methimazole at a starting dose of 30 mg daily, while ophthalmopathy patients were given high-dose intravenous methylprednisolone.

What the work shows at the level of the full study, not this receptor alone: Among expanded thyroid clonotypes with frequency above 0.001, most also showed up in blood, which suggests that blood repertoires may reflect the thyroid immune response. In validation, the model predicted ophthalmopathy progression with 55% to 71% sensitivity and 72.22% specificity; fewer than 15 predicted patients were CT-confirmed with GO in a median of 6.5 months. In cross-validation, the 13-signature model distinguished ophthalmopathy from stable hyperthyroidism with 87.88% sensitivity and about 81% specificity, while in the test set the corresponding values were approximately 80% and 75%. No statistical method was used to set the sample size in advance, and the investigators knew which group each participant was assigned to.

TCR beta CDR3 regions were amplified from RNA transcripts for repertoire sequencing. The first round was an RT-PCR using HTBI primers with the Qiagen OneStep RT-PCR kit, and this first round was followed by a second-round multiplex PCR, then size selection and purification. Sequencing of the libraries was carried out on an Illumina HiSeq2000 in paired-end mode with 100 bp reads. Processing in the source paper ran as follows. Reads were processed with SOAPnuke, discarding reads with adapters, uncalled bases, mean Phred below 15, or no exact constant-primer or identifier match. COPE v1.2.5 was used to merge the high-quality paired reads. Each unique nucleotide sequence was treated as a clonotype, and MiTCR v1.1 was used to align the clonotypes to the IMGT TRB V, D and J references. Only V-J combinations with frequency above 0.0001 were analysed, covering 98% to 99.2% of repertoires. For each V-J combination, a TCR clonal expansion and chaos score was defined as the ratio of F50 clonal expansion to chaos observed in the TCRdist matrix. Welch's t-statistics and random forest were used to narrow the features down to more than 10 V-J combinations, which were then fed into a naive Bayes classifier. The similarity between thyroid and blood repertoires was quantified using the Morisita-Horn index. TCRdb itself trimmed the public reads at Q25 with fastp, ran MiXCR and retained productive beta chains. A single entry per CDR3 protein holds the most common genes and DNA from its merged rows. TCRdb, not the original authors, processed these V and J calls. Recorded for this sample are about 1.2 million distinct CDR3 sequences; about 36% of them occurred a single time. The ten largest account for around 10% of the sample.

CDR3 length: 13 amino acids, cysteine to phenylalanine. This entry keeps only the CDR3 DNA: 39 bases, framed from base 1. Taken from the germline V gene, the CDR1 and CDR2 loops are SGHAT and FQNNGV. Relative to germline, V is 9 bases shorter and J is 4 bases shorter, with 15 bases between their ends. The receptor was derived from an adult man with Graves' hyperthyroidism. The rearranged segments are TRBV11-2 and TRBJ2-5; the D gene assignment is perhaps TRBD1 or TRBD2, with each matching 5 bases. The sequenced sample was peripheral blood or thyroid tissue (not recorded which). The sequenced DNA is TGTGCCAGAAACCCCGGGACCGGAGAGACCCAGTACTTC. Translated, this is CARNPGTGETQYF.